The next 30 T cell receptor beta chains were all read from a single sample in a study of T cell repertoires in cytomegalovirus infection. Their cognate antigens are unknown. From the reads, TCRdb called clonotypes with MiXCR, one entry per CDR3 protein. The sample consists of 450,000 to 600,000 distinct CDR3 sequences, about 42% of them appearing once. The sequencing used cultured PBMCs, collected from culture after CMV antigen stimulation. Receptors were obtained from a human donor in good health (CMV status not recorded). Some clones in this sample may be carry-over from other donors' samples.

This clonotype was counted between two and nine times. The rearrangement joins TRBV7-2 to TRBJ2-7; TRBD2 aligns across 13 bases. This CDR3 spans 17 amino acids. Germline assignment: CDR1 SGHTA and CDR2 FQGNSA. Trimming cost V 1 base and J 0 bases; bases outside gene matches: 3. As DNA, the CDR3 is TGTGCCAGCAGCTTAGGACTAGCGGGAGGCCCCTCCTACGAGCAGTACTTC. It is translated as CASSLGLAGGPSYEQYF.

This clonotype occurred a few times. V gene TRBV28 combines with J gene TRBJ2-7; no clear D gene. Germline V CDR1 and CDR2: MDHEN, SYDVKM. V lost 7 bases and J 5 bases, leaving 15 bases between the germline ends. CDR3 size: 13 residues. CDR3 amino acids: CASTPRTGHEQYF. CDR3 DNA: TGTGCCAGCACCCCCCGAACTGGCCACGAGCAGTACTTC.

The rearrangement uses TRBV29-1 and TRBJ2-2, with D possibly being TRBD1 or TRBD2 (5 bases each). Trimming took off 1 base at V and 7 bases at J, with 13 bases between the two ends. CDR3 size: 14 residues. Germline V gives CDR1 SQVTM, CDR2 ANQGSEA. The CDR3 spells CSVEGRDASGELFF. CDR3 nucleotide sequence: TGCAGCGTTGAAGGCCGGGACGCGAGCGGGGAGCTGTTTTTT.

This clonotype came up a few times. The chain links TRBV6-6 to TRBJ1-1; 8 nucleotides agree with TRBD1. This CDR3 has 18 amino acids. V shed 4 bases and J 5 bases; nucleotides not matched to a gene: 18. CDR1 is MNHNY, CDR2 SVGAGI, per germline (reference sequence). CDR3 DNA: TGTGCCAGCAGTTGGGGGCGCCGCCCCAGGGGGCCGGGGACTGAAGCTTTCTTT. Translating it yields CASSWGRRPRGPGTEAFF.

This clonotype was detected a few times. The J gene is TRBJ2-7, the V gene TRBV6-1; TRBD1 or TRBD2 may be the D gene (5 bases each). The V end was cut by 6 bases, the J end by 3 bases, with 15 bases between. Per the germline V gene, CDR1 is MNHNS and CDR2 is SASEGT. This CDR3 spans 14 amino acids. The CDR3, as DNA: TGTGCCAGCAGCGGGGCGGGTTTCGGCTACGAGCAGTACTTC. It yields the protein CASSGAGFGYEQYF.

The chain recombines TRBV20-1 with TRBJ2-5; D not certain. Trimming removed 0 bases at V and 0 bases at J, with 8 bases between. CDR3 length equals 14 residues. The germline gives CDR1 DFQATT, CDR2 SNEGSKA (reference sequence). CDR3 coding DNA: TGCAGTGCTAGAGATTTCCAACACCAAGAGACCCAGTACTTC. Its translation: CSARDFQHQETQYF.

The chain couples TRBV7-6 to TRBJ2-3; 9 bases are a match to TRBD1. The V segment lost 4 bases and the J segment 4 bases; nucleotides outside the gene matches: 3. This CDR3 contains 14 residues. CDR1 is SGHVS, CDR2 FNYEAQ, per germline. This CDR3 reads CASSSGQGSDTQYF. CDR3 in DNA: TGTGCCAGCAGCTCGGGACAGGGATCAGATACGCAGTATTTT.

This clonotype has just a few counts. J is TRBJ2-1 and V is TRBV20-1, with 8 bases lining up with TRBD2. The CDR3 has 15 residues. CDR1 and CDR2 (germline): DFQATT, SNEGSKA (reference sequence). V was clipped by 5 bases and J by 7 bases; unmatched bases: 13. The CDR3 sequence: CSAAPGTSGGNEQFF. In nucleotides, the CDR3 is TGCAGTGCTGCCCCCGGGACTAGTGGGGGGAATGAGCAGTTCTTC.

On this clonotype itself: Here the CDR3 omits its conserved ending phenylalanine or tryptophan, so a read error is the likely source. The chain couples TRBV19 to TRBJ2-2; D not certain. Germline V gives CDR1 LNHDA, CDR2 SQIVND (reference sequence). V was cut by 3 bases and J by 4 bases, with 9 bases left in between. The CDR3 extends over 14 amino acids. The CDR3 sequence: CASSMDGRTGELFS. CDR3 in DNA: TGTGCCAGTAGTATGGACGGACGCACCGGGGAGCTGTTTTCT.

This clonotype was observed a handful of times. CDR3 in amino acids: CASSARLAGGLEQYF. CDR3 coding DNA: TGTGCCAGCAGCGCCAGACTAGCGGGAGGGCTAGAGCAGTACTTC. V gene TRBV7-2 combines with J gene TRBJ2-7, with 14 bases aligning to TRBD2. J was trimmed by 7 bases and V by 5 bases; bases with no gene match: 7. Germline V gene lookup returns CDR1 SGHTA and CDR2 FQGNSA. The CDR3 has 15 amino acids.

The chain carries TRBV7-6 and TRBJ1-6; D gene ambiguous. The length of the CDR3 is 13 residues. The germline CDR1 and CDR2 sequences are SGHVS and FNYEAQ. Trimming shortened V by 5 bases and J by 7 bases, and 9 bases separated the two germline ends. DNA of the CDR3: TGTGCCAGCAGCCCTGAGAGGAATTCACCCCTCCACTTT. This translates into CASSPERNSPLHF. Based on the CDR3 plus reference TRBV7-6 and TRBJ1-6, the full variable domain is GAGVSQSPRYKVTKRGQDVALRCDPISGHVSLYWYRQALGQGPEFLTYFNYEAQQDKSGLPNDRFSAERPEGSISTLTIQRTEQRDSAMYRCASSPERNSPLHFGNGTRLTVT.

This clonotype appeared a single time. The chain joins TRBV6-6 to TRBJ2-5; D perhaps matches TRBD2 (5 bases). The CDR3 has 14 amino acids. Trimming took 2 bases from V and 2 from J, leaving 9 bases between them. Germline-derived CDR1 and CDR2 are MNHNY and SVGAGI (reference sequence). This CDR3 reads CASSYGSGQETQYF. CDR3 bases: TGTGCCAGCAGTTACGGTTCGGGACAAGAGACCCAGTACTTC.

Only a few counts were recorded for this clonotype. The chain recombines TRBV12-3 or TRBV12-4 with TRBJ2-1; 7 bases match TRBD2. The junction had 8 bases not matched to a gene; V was cut back by 5 bases and J by 1 base. The CDR3 runs 16 residues. The DNA for the CDR3 is TGTGCCAGCAGTCCCCCGGCTAGCGGATCCTACAATGAGCAGTTCTTC. Its translation: CASSPPASGSYNEQFF.

The chain joins TRBV5-6 to TRBJ2-3, with TRBD2 matching 8 bases. This CDR3 comprises 15 residues. V was pared by 1 base and J by 2 bases, with 3 bases of the junction left unmatched. The germline V gene has CDR1 SGHDT and CDR2 YYEEEE. DNA of the CDR3: TGTGCCAGCAGCTTGTTTAGCGGGGTCACAGATACGCAGTATTTT. This gives the protein CASSLFSGVTDTQYF.

This clonotype was observed a handful of times. V usage is TRBV7-9 and J usage is TRBJ2-3; D gene unclear. CDR3 length equals 15 residues. Germline V CDR1 and CDR2: SEHNR, FQNEAQ (reference sequence). V was trimmed by 4 bases and J by 2 bases, leaving 13 bases between them. CDR3 sequence reads: CASSSRLHTTDTQYF. CDR3 DNA: TGTGCCAGCAGCTCCAGACTTCATACCACAGATACGCAGTATTTT. Drawing the rest from reference TRBV7-9 and TRBJ2-3, the complete variable domain is DTGVSQNPRHKITKRGQNVTFRCDPISEHNRLYWYRQTLGQGPEFLTYFQNEAQLEKSRLLSDRFSAERPKGSFSTLEIQRTEQGDSAMYLCASSSRLHTTDTQYFGPGTRLTVL.

V gene TRBV19 combines with J gene TRBJ1-1; D is uncertain. In germline, CDR1 is LNHDA, CDR2 SQIVND (reference sequence). The CDR3 consists of 15 residues. The germline V and J ends were trimmed by 7 bases and 1 base, with 16 bases remaining between them. The CDR3 bases are TGTGCCAGTATTGGGTCGGGGAAAGGGAACACTGAAGCTTTCTTT. Its protein is CASIGSGKGNTEAFF.

V is TRBV19 and J is TRBJ2-4; no firm D call. The CDR3 is 12 amino acids. The germline CDR1 and CDR2 sequences are LNHDA and SQIVND (reference sequence). Trimming removed 3 bases from V and 5 bases from J, with 5 bases in between. CDR3 in amino acids: CASSMMENIQYF. Here the CDR3 DNA reads TGTGCCAGTAGTATGATGGAAAACATTCAGTACTTC.

V gene TRBV20-1 combines with J gene TRBJ2-3; 8 bases match TRBD2. Losses at the gene ends were 3 bases for V and 0 bases for J; bases not matched to a gene: 8. In germline, CDR1 is DFQATT, CDR2 SNEGSKA (reference sequence). The CDR3 covers 16 residues. The CDR3 DNA reads as TGCAGTGCTAGTAGTTTAGCGGGGCCTAGCACAGATACGCAGTATTTT. This translates into CSASSLAGPSTDTQYF.

The gene calls are TRBV6-1 and TRBJ2-5, with D perhaps matching TRBD1 (5 bases). This CDR3 has 14 amino acids. Per germline, CDR1 MNHNS and CDR2 SASEGT. V was clipped by 5 bases and J by 1 base, with 11 bases between them. CDR3 sequence: CASSLRQTQETQYF. The CDR3 DNA reads TGTGCCAGCAGTCTGCGACAGACCCAAGAGACCCAGTACTTC.

The J gene is TRBJ2-3, the V gene TRBV20-1, with D maybe TRBD2 (5 bases). Germline V CDR1 and CDR2: DFQATT, SNEGSKA (reference sequence). CDR3 length: 15 amino acids. Trimming removed 6 bases from V and 2 bases from J, with 18 bases in between. The CDR3 DNA reads as TGCAGTGCCGAAGGTGGTAGCGAATACACAGATACGCAGTATTTT. Encoded protein: CSAEGGSEYTDTQYF.

CDR3 bases: TGTGCCTGGGGTAGGCGTTTCTCCTACAATGAGCAGTTCTTC. Amino acid sequence: CAWGRRFSYNEQFF. The chain carries TRBV30 and TRBJ2-1; D is unclear. CDR3 size: 14 residues. Per the germline V gene, CDR1 is GTSNPN and CDR2 is SVGIG (reference sequence). Trimming left V 5 bases short and J 0 bases short, with 11 bases between.

This clonotype showed up just a few times. The rearrangement links TRBV6-1 to TRBJ1-1, with D possibly TRBD1 on 6 matching bases. Germline CDR1 reads MNHNS; CDR2 reads SASEGT. CDR3 length equals 13 residues. Trimming took 8 bases from V and 3 from J, leaving 13 bases between them. The CDR3 reads CASQMRGDTEAFF. CDR3 sequence (DNA): TGTGCCAGCCAAATGAGGGGGGACACTGAAGCTTTCTTT.

This clonotype has only a few counts. This sequence joins TRBV6-1 and TRBJ2-7; D possibly corresponds to TRBD2 (5 bases). CDR1 MNHNS and CDR2 SASEGT come from the germline V gene. The CDR3 is 13 amino acids. Trimming took 6 bases from V and 1 from J, leaving 10 bases between them. CDR3 loop: CASRATRSYEQYF. CDR3 in DNA: TGTGCCAGCAGAGCCACTAGGTCCTACGAGCAGTACTTC.

The chain is built from TRBV20-1 and TRBJ2-5; a weak D match, TRBD1 (6 bases). CDR1 and CDR2 from the germline V gene are DFQATT and SNEGSKA (reference sequence). V gave up 5 bases and J gave up 1 base, with 14 bases separating them. The CDR3 contains 14 residues. CDR3 protein: CSAHNLRGQETQYF. In DNA, the CDR3 is TGCAGTGCTCACAACCTCAGGGGCCAAGAGACCCAGTACTTC.

This clonotype was recorded at least ten times. This chain joins TRBV7-6 and TRBJ2-1; maybe TRBD2 (6 bases). V was trimmed by 2 bases and J by 5 bases, leaving 16 bases between them. Germline-derived CDR1 and CDR2 are SGHVS and FNYEAQ. The CDR3 loop spans 16 amino acids. CDR3 nucleotide sequence: TGTGCCAGCAGCTTAATTCCCAGTGGAGGGGACAATGAGCAGTTCTTC. Translating gives CASSLIPSGGDNEQFF.

The table lists this clonotype with many counts. This chain connects TRBV27 to TRBJ2-7; 8 positions match TRBD2. Germline loops: CDR1 MNHEY, CDR2 SMNVEV (reference sequence). Trimming removed 7 bases from V and 3 bases from J; junction bases left unmatched: 8. The CDR3 runs to 14 residues. The CDR3 loop reads CASTRGGHYYEQYF. CDR3 bases: TGTGCCAGCACTCGCGGGGGGCACTACTACGAGCAGTACTTC.

This clonotype was observed a few times. The V gene is TRBV28, the J gene TRBJ2-1; D call uncertain. CDR3 size: 11 residues. Trimming removed 8 bases at V and 4 bases at J, with 6 bases between. Germline CDR1 is MDHEN and CDR2 is SYDVKM. CDR3 region: CASERYNEQFF. CDR3 sequence (DNA): TGTGCCAGCGAAAGGTACAATGAGCAGTTCTTC.

The rearrangement links TRBV15 to TRBJ2-7; D possibly uses TRBD1 or TRBD2 (5 bases each). This CDR3 is 14 amino acids long. In germline, CDR1 is LNHNV, CDR2 YYDKDF (reference sequence). Trimming left V 0 bases short and J 6 bases short, with 12 bases between. CDR3 nucleotides: TGTGCCACCAGCAGAGATCGTGGGGCGGGCGAGCAGTACTTC. Translation: CATSRDRGAGEQYF.

This clonotype was counted between two and nine times. This sequence joins TRBV27 and TRBJ2-5, with 9 positions matching TRBD1. V lost 5 bases to trimming and J lost 5 bases; unmatched junction nucleotides: 9. The germline V gene has CDR1 MNHEY and CDR2 SMNVEV (reference sequence). The CDR3 extends over 15 amino acids. CDR3 residues: CASSLGTGWGETQYF. CDR3 DNA: TGTGCCAGCAGTCTCGGGACAGGGTGGGGGGAGACCCAGTACTTC.

The rearrangement joins TRBV5-1 to TRBJ2-2; tentative D call: TRBD1 (6 bases). Trimming stripped 5 bases from V and 7 bases from J, with 15 bases between. CDR1 SGHRS and CDR2 YFSETQ come from the germline V gene. The CDR3 runs to 14 residues. The DNA of the CDR3 is TGCGCCAGCAGACAGGGAAGGAAGGTCGGGGAGCTGTTTTTT. Its translation is CASRQGRKVGELFF. The variable domain in full, completed from reference TRBV5-1 and TRBJ2-2, reads KAGVTQTPRYLIKTRGQQVTLSCSPISGHRSVSWYQQTPGQGLQFLFEYFSETQRNKGNFPGRFSGRQFSNSRSEMNVSTLELGDSALYLCASRQGRKVGELFFGEGSRLTVL.